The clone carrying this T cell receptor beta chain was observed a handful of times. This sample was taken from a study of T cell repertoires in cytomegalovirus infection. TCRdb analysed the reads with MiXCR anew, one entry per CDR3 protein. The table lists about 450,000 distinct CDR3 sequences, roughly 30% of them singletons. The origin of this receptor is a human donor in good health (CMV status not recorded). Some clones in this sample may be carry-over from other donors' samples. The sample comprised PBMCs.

The CDR3 spells CASSWLGSGTDTQYF. CDR3 bases: TGTGCCAGCAGTTGGCTGGGTAGCGGCACAGATACGCAGTATTTT. J is TRBJ2-3 and V is TRBV12-3 or TRBV12-4, with a possible D match to TRBD2 (5 bases). Trimming pared 4 bases from V and 1 base from J, leaving 12 bases between. This CDR3 region has 15 residues.